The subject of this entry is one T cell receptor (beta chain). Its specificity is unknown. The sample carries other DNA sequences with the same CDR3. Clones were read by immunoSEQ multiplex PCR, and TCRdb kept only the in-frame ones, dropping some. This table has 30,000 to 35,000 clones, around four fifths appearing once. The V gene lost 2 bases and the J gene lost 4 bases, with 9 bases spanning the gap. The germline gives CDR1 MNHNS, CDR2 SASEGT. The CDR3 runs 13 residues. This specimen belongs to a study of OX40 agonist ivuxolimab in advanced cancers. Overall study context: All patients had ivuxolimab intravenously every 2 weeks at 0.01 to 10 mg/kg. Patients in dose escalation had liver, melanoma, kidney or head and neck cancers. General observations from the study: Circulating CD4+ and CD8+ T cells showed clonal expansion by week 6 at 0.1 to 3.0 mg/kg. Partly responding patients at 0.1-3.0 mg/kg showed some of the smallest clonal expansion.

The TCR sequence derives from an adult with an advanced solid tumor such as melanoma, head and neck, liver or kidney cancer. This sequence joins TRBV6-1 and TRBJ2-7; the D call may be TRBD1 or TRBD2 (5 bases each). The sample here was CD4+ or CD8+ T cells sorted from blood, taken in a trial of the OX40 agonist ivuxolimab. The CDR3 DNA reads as TGTGCCAGCAGTGAACCGGGACCTTACGAGCAGTACTTC. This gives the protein CASSEPGPYEQYF.